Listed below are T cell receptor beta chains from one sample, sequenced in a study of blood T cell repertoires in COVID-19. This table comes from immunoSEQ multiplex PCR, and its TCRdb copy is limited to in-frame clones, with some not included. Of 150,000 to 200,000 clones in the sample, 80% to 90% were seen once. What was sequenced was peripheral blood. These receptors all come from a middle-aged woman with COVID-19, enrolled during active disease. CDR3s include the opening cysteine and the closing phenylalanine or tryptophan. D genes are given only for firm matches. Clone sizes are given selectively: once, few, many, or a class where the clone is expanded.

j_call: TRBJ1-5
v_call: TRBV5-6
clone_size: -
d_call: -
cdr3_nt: TGTGCCAGCAGCTTGGTAGGGGAAGAAAATCAGCCCCAGCATTTT
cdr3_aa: CASSLVGEENQPQHF

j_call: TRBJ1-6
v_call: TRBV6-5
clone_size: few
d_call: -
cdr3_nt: TGTGCCAGCAGTTACGTTGACAGAAATTCACCCCTCCACTTT
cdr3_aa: CASSYVDRNSPLHF

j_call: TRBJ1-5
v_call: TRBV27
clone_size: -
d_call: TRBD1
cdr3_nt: TGTGCCAGCAGTCCGAACAGGGGGAATCAGCCCCAGCATTTT
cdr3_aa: CASSPNRGNQPQHF

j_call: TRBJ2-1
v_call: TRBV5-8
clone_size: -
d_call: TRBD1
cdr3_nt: TGTGCCAGCAGTTTTAAACAGGGGAATGAGCAGTTCTTC
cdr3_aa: CASSFKQGNEQFF

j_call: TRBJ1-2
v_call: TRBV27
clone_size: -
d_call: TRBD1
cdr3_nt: TGTGCCAGCAGTACCCGGACAGGAAACTATGGCTACACCTTC
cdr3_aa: CASSTRTGNYGYTF

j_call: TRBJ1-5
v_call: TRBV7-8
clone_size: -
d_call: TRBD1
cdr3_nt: TGTGCCAGCAGCTTAAGTACTTACCGGGACAGAAATCAGCCCCAGCATTTT
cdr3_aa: CASSLSTYRDRNQPQHF

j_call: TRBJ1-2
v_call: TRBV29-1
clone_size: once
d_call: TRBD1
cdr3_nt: TGCAGCGTTCCTCCGGGACAGGGGGTAGGCTACACCTTC
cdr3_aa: CSVPPGQGVGYTF

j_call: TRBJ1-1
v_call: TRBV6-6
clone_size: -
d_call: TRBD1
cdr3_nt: TGTGCCAGCAGGGGACAGGGACTGAACACTGAAGCTTTCTTT
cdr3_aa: CASRGQGLNTEAFF

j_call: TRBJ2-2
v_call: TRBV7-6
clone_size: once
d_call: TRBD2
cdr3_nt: TGTGCCAGCAGCGATCGAGATAGCGGGAGTCGGGAGCTGTTTTTT
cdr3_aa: CASSDRDSGSRELFF

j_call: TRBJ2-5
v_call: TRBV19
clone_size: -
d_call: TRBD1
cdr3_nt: TGTGCCACCGGGACAGGGGGAAGAGAGACCCAGTACTTC
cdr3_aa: CATGTGGRETQYF

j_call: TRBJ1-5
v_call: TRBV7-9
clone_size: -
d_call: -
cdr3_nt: TGTGCCAGCAGCTGGACAGATAGCAATCAGCCCCAGCATTTT
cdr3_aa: CASSWTDSNQPQHF